Listed below are T cell receptor beta chains from one sample, sequenced in a study of CD4+ T cells in melanoma. The protocol was immunoSEQ multiplex PCR, while the TCRdb copy is restricted to in-frame clones and leaves out a portion. Among some 10,000 clones listed, 55% to 75% were seen once. What was sequenced was cells from a culture (not recorded whether cultured in vitro). The receptor source for this set is a human donor with melanoma. Both conserved end residues are part of each CDR3. D genes are given only for firm matches. Size is stated for part of the rows, as once, few or many counts, or as a class when the clone is expanded.

D gene: -
clone size: -
J gene: TRBJ2-7
V gene: TRBV11-2
CDR3 protein: CASRKDYQVALEQYF
CDR3 DNA: TGTGCCAGCAGGAAGGACTACCAAGTAGCGCTCGAGCAGTACTTC

D gene: -
clone size: once
J gene: TRBJ2-7
V gene: TRBV6-5
CDR3 protein: CASSYSSGAGYEQYF
CDR3 DNA: TGTGCCAGCAGTTACTCGTCAGGGGCCGGTTACGAGCAGTACTTC

D gene: -
clone size: -
J gene: TRBJ1-3
V gene: TRBV29-1
CDR3 protein: CSVQSSGNTIYF
CDR3 DNA: TGCAGCGTCCAGAGCTCTGGAAACACCATATATTTT

D gene: -
clone size: -
J gene: TRBJ1-5
V gene: TRBV6-5
CDR3 protein: CASSYSRDSNQPQHF
CDR3 DNA: TGTGCCAGCAGTTACTCGAGGGACAGCAATCAGCCCCAGCATTTT

D gene: -
clone size: -
J gene: TRBJ2-7
V gene: TRBV5-1
CDR3 protein: CASRRDSSYEQYF
CDR3 DNA: TGCGCCAGCCGGCGGGACAGCTCCTACGAGCAGTACTTC

D gene: -
clone size: -
J gene: TRBJ2-2
V gene: TRBV30
CDR3 protein: CAWGRDITYTGELFF
CDR3 DNA: TGTGCCTGGGGCAGGGACATCACTTACACCGGGGAGCTGTTTTTT

D gene: TRBD1
clone size: -
J gene: TRBJ2-1
V gene: TRBV2
CDR3 protein: CASTRQGNMNEQFF
CDR3 DNA: TGTGCCAGCACCCGACAGGGGAACATGAATGAGCAGTTCTTC

D gene: -
clone size: -
J gene: TRBJ1-5
V gene: TRBV5-1
CDR3 protein: CASSFTGHSNQPQHF
CDR3 DNA: TGCGCCAGCAGCTTTACCGGACACTCGAATCAGCCCCAGCATTTT

D gene: TRBD1
clone size: few
J gene: TRBJ1-6
V gene: TRBV19
CDR3 protein: CASRGQPVYGTPLHF
CDR3 DNA: TGTGCCAGTAGGGGACAGCCCGTCTATGGGACACCCCTCCACTTT

D gene: -
clone size: -
J gene: TRBJ2-7
V gene: TRBV10-3
CDR3 protein: CASMGAEYEQYF
CDR3 DNA: TGTGCCTCGATGGGGGCCGAGTACGAGCAGTACTTC

D gene: -
clone size: -
J gene: TRBJ1-5
V gene: TRBV6-1
CDR3 protein: CASSEVLGSPRSPQHF
CDR3 DNA: TGTGCCAGCAGTGAAGTTCTGGGTTCCCCAAGGTCCCCCCAGCATTTT

D gene: TRBD1
clone size: -
J gene: TRBJ2-1
V gene: TRBV6-6
CDR3 protein: CASSLQGNEQFF
CDR3 DNA: TGTGCCAGCAGCTTACAGGGGAATGAGCAGTTCTTC

D gene: -
clone size: -
J gene: TRBJ2-2
V gene: TRBV5-8
CDR3 protein: CASNRDPGELFF
CDR3 DNA: TGTGCCAGCAATAGGGATCCCGGGGAGCTGTTTTTT

D gene: TRBD1
clone size: -
J gene: TRBJ1-3
V gene: TRBV2
CDR3 protein: CASSGGTGRSGNTIYF
CDR3 DNA: TGTGCCAGCAGTGGGGGGACAGGTCGCTCTGGAAACACCATATATTTT

D gene: TRBD1
clone size: few
J gene: TRBJ1-5
V gene: TRBV27
CDR3 protein: CASSPSGGYSNQPQHF
CDR3 DNA: TGTGCCAGCAGTCCGTCAGGGGGATATAGCAATCAGCCCCAGCATTTT

D gene: -
clone size: -
J gene: TRBJ1-1
V gene: TRBV7-6
CDR3 protein: CASSQGNTEAFF
CDR3 DNA: TGTGCCAGCAGTCAAGGGAACACTGAAGCTTTCTTT

D gene: TRBD2
clone size: -
J gene: TRBJ2-1
V gene: TRBV6-5
CDR3 protein: CASSRLAGNNEQFF
CDR3 DNA: TGTGCCAGCAGTAGACTAGCGGGGAACAATGAGCAGTTCTTC

D gene: -
clone size: -
J gene: TRBJ2-7
V gene: TRBV4-3
CDR3 protein: CASSQDPGGTYEQYF
CDR3 DNA: TGCGCCAGCAGCCAAGATCCGGGCGGAACCTACGAGCAGTACTTC

D gene: -
clone size: few
J gene: TRBJ1-2
V gene: TRBV19
CDR3 protein: CASSMWDPRNLYYGYTF
CDR3 DNA: TGTGCCAGTAGTATGTGGGACCCGCGAAACCTATACTATGGCTACACCTTC

D gene: TRBD1
clone size: -
J gene: TRBJ2-2
V gene: TRBV11-1
CDR3 protein: CASSLLRGTGPWGTGELFF
CDR3 DNA: TGTGCCAGCAGCTTACTCAGGGGGACAGGTCCATGGGGCACCGGGGAGCTGTTTTTT

D gene: TRBD1
clone size: few
J gene: TRBJ1-2
V gene: TRBV9
CDR3 protein: CASSSAPPGTGYGYTF
CDR3 DNA: TGTGCCAGCAGCTCTGCCCCACCCGGGACAGGGTATGGCTACACCTTC